This T cell receptor (beta chain) was captured by sequencing in a study of shared clonotypes between healthy human individuals. Study results and limitations: Among four donors, approximately 5% of naive CD4 clonotypes were found in common.

Comment on this clone: Its antigen is not known.

Germline CDR1 GTSNPN, CDR2 SVGIG (reference sequence). The CDR3 contains 14 residues. Germline trimming cut 2 bases from V and 5 bases from J; bases unmatched to any gene: 9. Sequenced by immunoSEQ multiplex PCR; TCRdb stores in-frame clones only, minus some. The table lists some 900,000 clones, approximately 80% of them singletons. Sequencing used memory CD4+ T cells sorted from blood. Sample subset: CD45RA-negative fraction. The source is a man aged 18-30 years in good health. The V call is TRBV30, the J call TRBJ2-7; 7 bases map to TRBD1. DNA for the CDR3: TGTGCCTGGAGTCCAACAGGGGTATCCCACGAGCAGTACTTC. This translates into CAWSPTGVSHEQYF. Filled out from reference TRBV30 and TRBJ2-7, the complete variable domain reads SQTIHQWPATLVQPVGSPLSLECTVEGTSNPNLYWYRQAAGRGLQLLFYSVGIGQISSEVPQNLSASRPQDRQFILSSKKLLLSDSGFYLCAWSPTGVSHEQYFGPGTRLTVT.